The rows below give T cell receptor beta chains drawn from one sample of a study of blood T cell repertoires in COVID-19. Only in-frame clones appear in the TCRdb table, and some are missing; sequencing was by immunoSEQ multiplex PCR. In the table there are roughly 350,000 clones, under 95% of which are singletons. Material: peripheral blood. The receptors shown here come from a woman between 18 and 29 years old who had recovered from COVID-19. Each CDR3 is given with its conserved first and last residue. The D gene is left open where the match is weak. Not all rows give a size; the values are once, few, many and, for expanded clones, a class.

>18|-|TRBD2|TRBJ2-3|TRBV6-2/TRBV6-3
CASSHTSGRDPRTDTQYF
TGTGCCAGCAGTCACACTAGCGGGAGGGATCCCCGCACAGATACGCAGTATTTT
>13|-|-|TRBJ1-1|TRBV29-1
CSVAWGVYTEAFF
TGCAGCGTTGCTTGGGGGGTTTACACTGAAGCTTTCTTT
>14|-|-|TRBJ1-4|TRBV27
CASSVQGLSEKLFF
TGTGCCAGCAGTGTACAGGGCTTGAGTGAAAAACTGTTTTTT
>17|-|-|TRBJ2-5|TRBV9
CASSSYEIAEPQETQYF
TGTGCCAGCAGCAGCTATGAGATAGCGGAGCCCCAAGAGACCCAGTACTTC
>20|-|TRBD2|TRBJ2-1|TRBV6-2/TRBV6-3
CASSSSGTSPFSSSYNEQFF
TGTGCCAGCAGTTCTTCCGGGACTAGCCCATTCTCAAGCTCCTACAATGAGCAGTTCTTC
>11|-|TRBD2|TRBJ2-1|TRBV20-1
CSATTSWEQFF
TGCAGTGCAACGACTAGCTGGGAGCAGTTCTTC
>17|few|-|TRBJ1-6|TRBV27
CASSFLSGDGYNSPLHF
TGTGCCAGCAGTTTTTTGTCAGGGGATGGCTATAATTCACCCCTCCACTTT
>14|-|-|TRBJ1-2|TRBV4-3
CASSQMDSLGGYTF
TGCGCCAGCAGCCAAATGGACAGCTTGGGAGGCTACACCTTC
>16|-|TRBD2|TRBJ2-3|TRBV29-1
CSVEIFAGVGTDTQYF
TGCAGCGTTGAAATTTTCGCGGGAGTGGGCACAGATACGCAGTATTTT
>16|-|TRBD2|TRBJ2-5|TRBV7-2
CASSLARTSGQETQYF
TGTGCCAGCAGCTTAGCCAGGACTAGCGGACAAGAGACCCAGTACTTC
>14|-|-|TRBJ1-1|TRBV5-1
CASSLTGLVTEAFF
TGCGCCAGCAGCTTGACAGGGTTGGTCACTGAAGCTTTCTTT
>14|-|-|TRBJ1-5|TRBV6-2/TRBV6-3
CASSYIGPNQPQHF
TGTGCCAGCAGTTACATTGGCCCCAATCAGCCCCAGCATTTT
>14|-|-|TRBJ2-4|TRBV24-1
CATSFRETKNIQYF
TGTGCCACCAGTTTTCGGGAAACCAAAAACATTCAGTACTTC
>17|-|TRBD1|TRBJ2-2|TRBV5-1
CASSLSDRGASTGELFF
TGCGCCAGCAGCTTGTCGGACAGGGGAGCCTCCACCGGGGAGCTGTTTTTT
>14|-|TRBD2|TRBJ2-5|TRBV11-3
CASSRREVQETQYF
TGTGCCAGCAGTAGGCGGGAGGTCCAAGAGACCCAGTACTTC
>14|-|-|TRBJ1-2|TRBV5-4
CASSLQGTDYGYTF
TGTGCCAGCAGCTTACAGGGTACAGACTATGGCTACACCTTC
>12|few|-|TRBJ1-1|TRBV29-1
CSVDQGGTEAFF
TGCAGCGTTGATCAGGGAGGGACTGAAGCTTTCTTT
>13|-|-|TRBJ1-2|TRBV6-2/TRBV6-3
CASSYGIDYGYTF
TGTGCCAGCAGTTATGGCATCGACTATGGCTACACCTTC
>16|-|TRBD1|TRBJ1-2|TRBV7-9
CASSLGTGLSNYGYTF
TGTGCCAGCAGCTTAGGGACAGGGTTGTCTAACTATGGCTACACCTTC
>18|-|TRBD2|TRBJ2-2|TRBV13
CASSSTPGTSGSKGELFF
TGTGCCAGCAGCTCGACCCCGGGGACTAGCGGGAGTAAAGGGGAGCTGTTTTTT
>13|-|TRBD1|TRBJ1-2|TRBV24-1
CATSITGGDGYTF
TGTGCCACCAGTATAACAGGGGGCGATGGCTACACCTTC
>15|-|TRBD1|TRBJ1-1|TRBV5-1
CASSPQTGLNTEAFF
TGCGCCAGCAGCCCTCAGACAGGGCTGAACACTGAAGCTTTCTTT